Presented here are 10 T cell receptor beta chains from one specimen sequenced in a study of blood T cell repertoires in COVID-19. The repertoire was sequenced with immunoSEQ multiplex PCR; TCRdb's copy has only in-frame clones and lacks some. The table records hundreds of thousands of clones, 90% of them present only once. What was sequenced was PBMCs or T cells enriched from blood (not recorded which). Every receptor here comes from a woman aged 18-29 years with acute COVID-19.

The genes are TRBV10-2 and TRBJ1-3; D not certain. Trimming took 3 bases from V and 0 from J, leaving 9 bases between them. The germline CDR1 and CDR2 sequences are WSHSY and SAAADI. This CDR3 contains 15 residues. DNA of the CDR3: TGCGCCAGCAGTGATAGGACTGCCTCTGGAAACACCATATATTTT. Encoded protein: CASSDRTASGNTIYF.

This chain connects TRBV27 to TRBJ1-4, with D maybe TRBD1 (6 bases). Germline V gives CDR1 MNHEY, CDR2 SMNVEV (reference sequence). The CDR3 consists of 14 residues. V was cut by 8 bases and J by 8 bases, with 18 bases left in between. The CDR3 sequence: CASRQQGTGEKLFF. The CDR3, as DNA: TGTGCCAGCCGCCAACAGGGTACAGGGGAAAAACTGTTTTTT.

This clone was counted once. The chain carries TRBV18 and TRBJ1-1; the D gene is possibly TRBD1 (6 bases). This CDR3 has 14 residues. Germline V gene data show CDR1 as KGHSH and CDR2 as LQKENI. The V end was cut by 9 bases, the J end by 2 bases, with 16 bases between. CDR3 DNA: TGTGCCAGTTCCCAGCAGGGGACAAACACTGAAGCTTTCTTT. This sequence encodes CASSQQGTNTEAFF.

The chain recombines TRBV29-1 with TRBJ1-1, with D possibly matching TRBD1 (5 bases). Per germline, CDR1 SQVTM and CDR2 ANQGSEA. V was trimmed by 4 bases and J by 4 bases, leaving 13 bases between them. The CDR3 is 13 amino acids. The CDR3 spells CSVARAGRTEAFF. CDR3 coding DNA: TGCAGCGTTGCTAGGGCAGGGCGCACTGAAGCTTTCTTT.

The V gene is TRBV7-6, the J gene TRBJ2-3; the D gene is possibly TRBD2 (7 bases). The germline V gene encodes CDR1 SGHVS and CDR2 FNYEAQ. V was shortened by 4 bases and J by 4 bases, with 15 bases between the two germline ends. This CDR3 is 15 amino acids long. CDR3 sequence (DNA): TGTGCCAGCAGCTGGGGGGGGCGGGCCTCAGATACGCAGTATTTT. It specifies CASSWGGRASDTQYF.

The chain recombines TRBV9 with TRBJ2-1, with 7 nucleotides matching TRBD1. Losses at the gene ends were 0 bases for V and 5 bases for J; bases not matched to a gene: 8. The CDR3 runs to 16 residues. Germline assignment: CDR1 SGDLS and CDR2 YYNGEE. The CDR3 DNA reads TGTGCCAGCAGCGTAGGAAGGGGGCAGGCACACAATGAGCAGTTCTTC. It translates to CASSVGRGQAHNEQFF.

This sequence joins TRBV5-4 and TRBJ2-3; 7 positions match TRBD2. Losses at the gene ends were 3 bases for V and 5 bases for J; bases not matched to a gene: 9. This CDR3 spans 15 amino acids. CDR1 SGHNT and CDR2 YYREEE come from the germline V gene (reference sequence). CDR3 DNA: TGTGCCAGCAGCTCTCGGGAGGCCACAGTAGATACGCAGTATTTT. Its translation: CASSSREATVDTQYF.

As DNA, the CDR3 is TGTGCCAGCAGCTCCCAGGGGTTTCGAGAGACCCAGTACTTC. It is translated as CASSSQGFRETQYF. The genes are TRBV11-2 and TRBJ2-5, with D possibly being TRBD1 (6 bases). V lost 4 bases and J 4 bases, leaving 13 bases between the germline ends. The length of the CDR3 is 14 residues. Germline CDR1 SGHAT, CDR2 FQNNGV.

The genes are TRBV5-5 and TRBJ2-6; a weak D match, TRBD1 (6 bases). This CDR3 has 16 amino acids. CDR1 is SGHKS, CDR2 YYEKEE, per germline (reference sequence). Deletions cut 3 bases from V and 0 bases from J, with 10 bases between. The CDR3 DNA follows: TGTGCCAGCAGCTATACAGGGCTCTCTGGGGCCAACGTCCTGACTTTC. It codes for CASSYTGLSGANVLTF.

This clone was counted once. The J gene is TRBJ2-1, the V gene TRBV6-1; 15 bases map to TRBD2. Unmatched junction bases numbered 10, after V lost 2 bases and J lost 11 bases. The CDR3 has 17 amino acids. The germline gives CDR1 MNHNS, CDR2 SASEGT. CDR3 residues: CASSEFSPGLAGGQQFF. The CDR3 region has the DNA TGTGCCAGCAGTGAATTTTCCCCGGGACTAGCGGGAGGACAGCAGTTCTTC.